The next 6 T cell receptor beta chains were all read from a single sample in a study of blood T cell repertoires in COVID-19. Here immunoSEQ multiplex PCR was the method, and the copy in TCRdb shows in-frame clones only, minus some. The sample lists 25,000 or so clones; about 94% were seen once. The sample consisted of peripheral blood. The receptors derive from a human donor with active COVID-19. The donor label of this sample is uncertain.

The V call is TRBV19, the J call TRBJ1-2; D is undetermined. Trimming took off 4 bases at V and 4 bases at J, with 10 bases between the two ends. This CDR3 is 13 amino acids long. CDR1 is LNHDA and CDR2 is SQIVND in the germline V gene (reference sequence). As DNA, the CDR3 is TGTGCCAGTAGTACACGCCGCGCCTATGGCTACACCTTC. It translates to CASSTRRAYGYTF.

This chain links TRBV2 with TRBJ1-5, with 9 positions matching TRBD1. The junction had 4 bases not matched to a gene; V was cut back by 6 bases and J by 4 bases. Germline V gene sequence: CDR1 SNHLY, CDR2 FYNNEI. This CDR3 is built from 14 residues. CDR3 residues: CASRRTGVNQPQHF. In DNA, the CDR3 is TGTGCCAGCAGAAGGACAGGGGTTAATCAGCCCCAGCATTTT. Full variable domain (missing parts from reference TRBV2 and TRBJ1-5): EPEVTQTPSHQVTQMGQEVILRCVPISNHLYFYWYRQILGQKVEFLVSFYNNEISEKSEIFDDQFSVERPDGSNFTLKIRSTKLEDSAMYFCASRRTGVNQPQHFGDGTRLSIL.

This rearrangement joins TRBV25-1 to TRBJ1-1; no firm D call. V was trimmed by 3 bases and J by 2 bases, leaving 7 bases between them. The germline gives CDR1 MGHDK, CDR2 SYGVNS. The CDR3 sequence is 13 residues long. CDR3: CASSDSPNTEAFF. DNA of the CDR3: TGTGCCAGCAGTGATTCCCCTAACACTGAAGCTTTCTTT.

The chain joins TRBV18 to TRBJ1-5; 12 nucleotides agree with TRBD1. The CDR3 runs 21 residues. The V gene end was trimmed by 6 bases and the J gene end by 2 bases; junction bases not matched to a gene: 20. Germline V gene lookup returns CDR1 KGHSH and CDR2 LQKENI. CDR3 DNA: TGTGCCAGCTCTCAACTAGGGGCGACCGGGACAGGGGGCTGGGGCAATCAGCCCCAGCATTTT. Protein: CASSQLGATGTGGWGNQPQHF.

The V and J genes are TRBV18 and TRBJ2-1, with D maybe TRBD1 (5 bases). Trimming left V 2 bases short and J 0 bases short, with 8 bases between. The CDR3 contains 15 residues. Germline V gives CDR1 KGHSH, CDR2 LQKENI. The CDR3: CASSPTGISYNEQFF. The CDR3, as DNA: TGTGCCAGCTCACCAACAGGCATCTCCTACAATGAGCAGTTCTTC.

The V gene is TRBV19, the J gene TRBJ1-3; D gene uncertain. The V gene lost 10 bases and the J gene lost 2 bases, with 12 bases spanning the gap. This CDR3 comprises 13 residues. CDR1 is LNHDA and CDR2 is SQIVND in the germline V gene (reference sequence). The CDR3 DNA reads as TGTGCCACTAAACGGGAGCCTGGAAACACCATATATTTT. Amino acids: CATKREPGNTIYF.